One and the same sample provided the 8 T cell receptor beta chains below, sequenced in a study of T cell responses to AZD1222 COVID-19 vaccine. Profiling relied on immunoSEQ multiplex PCR, and the TCRdb table lists in-frame clones only, not all of them. Altogether 110,000 to 150,000 clones are present, approximately 90% being singletons, with the ten largest covering approximately 2.6%. The sample consisted of peripheral blood, taken on day 0 of AZD1222 vaccination. Receptor source: an adult in good health.

The genes are TRBV11-2 and TRBJ2-3; D remains unclear. V lost 7 bases and J 2 bases, leaving 10 bases between the germline ends. The CDR3 is made up of 13 amino acids. The V gene's germline CDR1 is SGHAT and CDR2 FQNNGV. CDR3 coding DNA: TGTGCCAGCAATTGGTACACCACAGATACGCAGTATTTT. As protein: CASNWYTTDTQYF. The complete variable domain, with remaining parts taken from reference TRBV11-2 and TRBJ2-3, reads EAGVAQSPRYKIIEKRQSVAFWCNPISGHATLYWYQQILGQGPKLLIQFQNNGVVDDSQLPKDRFSAERLKGVDSTLKIQPAKLEDSAVYLCASNWYTTDTQYFGPGTRLTVL.

The chain joins TRBV7-2 to TRBJ2-5, with 8 bases that match TRBD1. Germline V gene data show CDR1 as SGHTA and CDR2 as FQGNSA. The J segment lost 2 bases and the V segment lost 4 bases, leaving 12 bases of the junction unmatched. This CDR3 has 17 amino acids. CDR3 sequence reads: CASSSFPRGRVQETQYF. The CDR3 bases are TGTGCCAGCAGCTCCTTTCCCAGGGGGCGGGTTCAAGAGACCCAGTACTTC.

The chain recombines TRBV2 with TRBJ2-3; no firm D call. Trimming shortened V by 11 bases and J by 1 base, and 19 bases separated the two germline ends. Germline CDR1 reads SNHLY; CDR2 reads FYNNEI. The CDR3 is 15 amino acids. The CDR3 loop reads CADKQSFTGTDTQYF. In DNA, the CDR3 is TGTGCCGATAAACAGTCCTTCACGGGCACAGATACGCAGTATTTT.

The gene calls are TRBV19 and TRBJ2-1; 7 bases line up with TRBD2. Germline values: CDR1 LNHDA, CDR2 SQIVND (reference sequence). The CDR3 loop spans 17 amino acids. V shed 6 bases and J 5 bases; nucleotides not matched to a gene: 16. In nucleotides, the CDR3 is TGTGCCAGTAGCCCTAGGGGACTACAATATTCACACAATGAGCAGTTCTTC. Protein: CASSPRGLQYSHNEQFF.

This sequence joins TRBV2 and TRBJ1-5; tentatively, D is TRBD1 (6 bases). Trimming removed 5 bases from V and 3 bases from J, with 14 bases in between. Germline CDR1 is SNHLY and CDR2 is FYNNEI. The CDR3 contains 15 residues. In nucleotides, the CDR3 is TGTGCCAGCAGTTCGAACAGGGTATCCAATCAGCCCCAGCATTTT. Amino acid sequence: CASSSNRVSNQPQHF.

The gene calls are TRBV2 and TRBJ2-7; D uncertain. This CDR3 is built from 12 residues. Germline V gene data show CDR1 as SNHLY and CDR2 as FYNNEI. Trimming left V 5 bases short and J 9 bases short, with 14 bases between. CDR3 protein: CASSLTETGQYF. In nucleotides, the CDR3 is TGTGCCAGCAGTTTGACCGAGACGGGGCAGTACTTC.

The V gene is TRBV4-3, the J gene TRBJ2-1, with 10 nucleotides matching TRBD1. The ends lost 4 bases at V and 7 bases at J; junction bases unmatched: 7. The CDR3 length is 15 residues. Germline assignment: CDR1 LGHNA and CDR2 YSLEER. As DNA, the CDR3 is TGCGCCAGCAGCCCCATCGCGGACAGGGGGAATGAGCAGTTCTTC. Its translation is CASSPIADRGNEQFF.

This clone was seen more than once but under ten times. V is TRBV5-1 and J is TRBJ1-5; possible D gene TRBD1, 5 bases. This CDR3 is built from 15 residues. Between the trimmed V and J ends, which lost 4 bases and 5 bases, there was a span of 16 bases. Germline assignment: CDR1 SGHRS and CDR2 YFSETQ. CDR3 in amino acids: CASSQAGIRDQPQHF. Written as DNA, the CDR3 is TGCGCCAGCAGCCAGGCCGGGATCAGGGATCAGCCCCAGCATTTT.